Listed below are T cell receptor beta chains from one sample, sequenced in a study of T cell responses to AZD1222 COVID-19 vaccine. TCRdb's table, derived via immunoSEQ multiplex PCR, lists solely in-frame clones and lacks some. The table lists 100,000 to 150,000 clones, about 87% of them singletons, with 10% in the top ten. The material was peripheral blood, obtained on day 0 of AZD1222 vaccination. Source of these receptors: an adult in good health. CDR3s include the opening cysteine and the closing phenylalanine or tryptophan. D genes are given only for firm matches. Rows give clone size only sometimes, using once, few, many, or a class for an expanded clone.

length: 15
size: -
D: -
V: TRBV27
J: TRBJ2-7
DNA: TGTGCCACCTCACTAACAGGTGTCACCCCCTACGAGCAGTACTTC
CDR3: CATSLTGVTPYEQYF

length: 13
size: once
D: -
V: TRBV6-4
J: TRBJ1-1
DNA: TGTGCCAGCAGTGACGCCTGGGGGACTGAAGCTTTCTTT
CDR3: CASSDAWGTEAFF

length: 13
size: -
D: -
V: TRBV19
J: TRBJ1-1
DNA: TGTGCCAGTAGTATGTCCAGGTCCACTGAAGCTTTCTTT
CDR3: CASSMSRSTEAFF

length: 13
size: -
D: -
V: TRBV19
J: TRBJ1-5
DNA: TGTGCCAGTAGTCCCAGGGCGGGACAGCCCCAGCATTTT
CDR3: CASSPRAGQPQHF

length: 16
size: -
D: TRBD2
V: TRBV20-1
J: TRBJ2-1
DNA: TGCAGTGCTAGTAACCCGGGACTAGCTCCGGCTAATGAGCAGTTCTTC
CDR3: CSASNPGLAPANEQFF

length: 16
size: -
D: TRBD2
V: TRBV24-1
J: TRBJ2-3
DNA: TGTGCCACCAGTGATAAAGCGGGAGAGGGGAAAGATACGCAGTATTTT
CDR3: CATSDKAGEGKDTQYF

length: 13
size: once
D: TRBD2
V: TRBV12-3/TRBV12-4
J: TRBJ2-1
DNA: TGTGCCAGCAGCCCCGGGAGGTACAATGAGCAGTTCTTC
CDR3: CASSPGRYNEQFF

length: 16
size: -
D: -
V: TRBV6-1
J: TRBJ2-1
DNA: TGTGCCAGCAGTGAATTCGGGCAGGCCCCCTACAATGAGCAGTTCTTC
CDR3: CASSEFGQAPYNEQFF

length: 14
size: -
D: -
V: TRBV5-1
J: TRBJ1-2
DNA: TGCGCCAGCAGCTCCTCGATAGCTAACTATGGCTACACCTTC
CDR3: CASSSSIANYGYTF

length: 16
size: -
D: -
V: TRBV6-6
J: TRBJ1-1
DNA: TGTGCCAGCAGTTACTCACCCGACAACATGAAGACTGAAGCTTTCTTT
CDR3: CASSYSPDNMKTEAFF

length: 16
size: few
D: TRBD2
V: TRBV7-9
J: TRBJ2-1
DNA: TGTGCCAGCAGCTATGGGACTAGCGGGAGCTGGGATGAGCAGTTCTTC
CDR3: CASSYGTSGSWDEQFF

length: 15
size: medium-sized
D: TRBD1
V: TRBV27
J: TRBJ1-6
DNA: TGTGCCAGCAGTTTATCGGGACAGGGTAGTTCACCCCTCCACTTT
CDR3: CASSLSGQGSSPLHF

length: 16
size: -
D: -
V: TRBV28
J: TRBJ2-3
DNA: TGTGCCAGCAGTCCCCCCCGGGGAATGGTCACAGATACGCAGTATTTT
CDR3: CASSPPRGMVTDTQYF

length: 16
size: -
D: -
V: TRBV7-9
J: TRBJ2-7
DNA: TGTGCCAGCAGCTTGAGACCCGGGACAAACCTCCACGAGCAGTACTTC
CDR3: CASSLRPGTNLHEQYF

length: 11
size: -
D: -
V: TRBV9
J: TRBJ2-1
DNA: TGTGCCAGCAGCGTAGCATCTGAGCAGTTCTTC
CDR3: CASSVASEQFF

length: 14
size: -
D: -
V: TRBV5-1
J: TRBJ2-2
DNA: TGCGCCAGCAGCTTTGGTAGTATGGACGGGGAGCTGTTTTTT
CDR3: CASSFGSMDGELFF

length: 15
size: -
D: TRBD1
V: TRBV6-4
J: TRBJ1-5
DNA: TGTGCCAGCAGCCCAGGACAGGGCGGAAATCAGCCCCAGCATTTT
CDR3: CASSPGQGGNQPQHF